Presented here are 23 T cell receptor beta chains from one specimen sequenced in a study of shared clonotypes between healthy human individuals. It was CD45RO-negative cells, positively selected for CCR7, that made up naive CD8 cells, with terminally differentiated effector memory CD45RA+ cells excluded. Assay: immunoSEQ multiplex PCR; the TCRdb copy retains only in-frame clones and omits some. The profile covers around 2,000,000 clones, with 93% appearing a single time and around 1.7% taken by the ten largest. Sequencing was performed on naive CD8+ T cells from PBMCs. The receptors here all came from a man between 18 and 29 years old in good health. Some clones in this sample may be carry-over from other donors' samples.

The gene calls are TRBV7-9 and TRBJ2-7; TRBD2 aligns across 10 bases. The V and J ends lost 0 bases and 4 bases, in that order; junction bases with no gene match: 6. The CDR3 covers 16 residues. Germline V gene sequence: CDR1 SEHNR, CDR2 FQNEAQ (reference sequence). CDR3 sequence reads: CASSLAVTSGFYEQYF. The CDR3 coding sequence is TGTGCCAGCAGCTTAGCCGTGACTAGCGGGTTTTACGAGCAGTACTTC.

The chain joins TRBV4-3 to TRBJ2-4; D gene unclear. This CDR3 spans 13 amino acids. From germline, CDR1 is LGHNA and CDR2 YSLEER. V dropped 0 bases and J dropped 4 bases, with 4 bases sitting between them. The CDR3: CASSQESKNIQYF. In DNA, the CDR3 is TGCGCCAGCAGCCAAGAGTCGAAAAACATTCAGTACTTC.

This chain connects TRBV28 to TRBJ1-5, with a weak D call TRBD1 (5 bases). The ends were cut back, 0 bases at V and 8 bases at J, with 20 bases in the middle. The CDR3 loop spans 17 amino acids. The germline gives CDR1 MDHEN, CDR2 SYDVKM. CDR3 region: CASSLWPHTHPGEPQHF. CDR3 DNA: TGTGCCAGCAGTTTATGGCCCCACACTCACCCGGGGGAGCCCCAGCATTTT.

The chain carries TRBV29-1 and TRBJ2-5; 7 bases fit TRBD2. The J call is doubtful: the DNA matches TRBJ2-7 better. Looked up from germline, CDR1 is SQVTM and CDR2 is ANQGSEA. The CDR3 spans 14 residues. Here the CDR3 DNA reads TGCAGCGTTGAAGATCGAACGGGGGGAATCGAGCAGTACTTC. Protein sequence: CSVEDRTGGIEQYF.

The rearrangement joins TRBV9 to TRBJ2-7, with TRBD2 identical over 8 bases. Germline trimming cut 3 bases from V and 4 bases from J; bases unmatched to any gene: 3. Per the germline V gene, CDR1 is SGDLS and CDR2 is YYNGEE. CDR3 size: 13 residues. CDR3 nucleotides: TGTGCCAGCAGCGCCCGGGAGGGATACGAGCAGTACTTC. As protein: CASSAREGYEQYF.

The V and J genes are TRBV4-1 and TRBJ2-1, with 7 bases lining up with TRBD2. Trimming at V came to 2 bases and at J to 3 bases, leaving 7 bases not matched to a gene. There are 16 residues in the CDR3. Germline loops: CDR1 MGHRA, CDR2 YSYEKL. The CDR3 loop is CASSQRSGGGYNEQFF. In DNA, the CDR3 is TGCGCCAGCAGCCAACGTTCGGGAGGCGGCTACAATGAGCAGTTCTTC.

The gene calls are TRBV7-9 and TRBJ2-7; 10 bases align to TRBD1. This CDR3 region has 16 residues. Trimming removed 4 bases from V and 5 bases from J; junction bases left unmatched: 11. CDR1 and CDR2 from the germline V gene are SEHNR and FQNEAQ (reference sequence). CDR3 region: CASSWPRTGGSHEQYF. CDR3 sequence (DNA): TGTGCCAGCAGCTGGCCCCGGACAGGGGGAAGCCACGAGCAGTACTTC.

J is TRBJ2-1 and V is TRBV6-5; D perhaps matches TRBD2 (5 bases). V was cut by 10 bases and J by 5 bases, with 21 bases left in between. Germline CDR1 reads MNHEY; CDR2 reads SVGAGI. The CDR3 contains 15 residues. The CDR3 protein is CAKTTRTHLDNEQFF. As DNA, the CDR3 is TGTGCCAAAACGACTCGGACTCACTTGGACAATGAGCAGTTCTTC.

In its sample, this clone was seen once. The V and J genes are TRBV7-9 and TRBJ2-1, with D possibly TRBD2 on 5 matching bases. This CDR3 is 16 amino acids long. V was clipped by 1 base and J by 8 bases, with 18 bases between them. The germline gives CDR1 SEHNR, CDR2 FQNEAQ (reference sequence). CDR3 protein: CASSLGAALEADEQFF. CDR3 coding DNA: TGTGCCAGCAGCTTAGGGGCCGCACTAGAAGCGGATGAGCAGTTCTTC.

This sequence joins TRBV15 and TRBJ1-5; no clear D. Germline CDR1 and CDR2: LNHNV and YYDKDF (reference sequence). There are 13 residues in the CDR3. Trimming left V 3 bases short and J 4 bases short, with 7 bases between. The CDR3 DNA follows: TGTGCCACCAGCAGTACCAGAAATCAGCCCCAGCATTTT. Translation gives CATSSTRNQPQHF.

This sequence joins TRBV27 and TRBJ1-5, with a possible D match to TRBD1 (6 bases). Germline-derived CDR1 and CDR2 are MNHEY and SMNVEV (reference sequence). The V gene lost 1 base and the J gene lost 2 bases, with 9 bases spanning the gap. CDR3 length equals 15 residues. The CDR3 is CASSLYQGRNQPQHF. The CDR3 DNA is TGTGCCAGCAGTTTATACCAGGGGCGCAATCAGCCCCAGCATTTT.

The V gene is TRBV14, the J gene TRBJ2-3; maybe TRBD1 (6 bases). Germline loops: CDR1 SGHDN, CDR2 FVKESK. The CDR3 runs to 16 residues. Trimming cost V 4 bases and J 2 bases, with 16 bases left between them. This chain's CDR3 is CASSPKDGQNTDTQYF. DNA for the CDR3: TGTGCCAGCAGCCCAAAGGACGGACAGAACACAGATACGCAGTATTTT.

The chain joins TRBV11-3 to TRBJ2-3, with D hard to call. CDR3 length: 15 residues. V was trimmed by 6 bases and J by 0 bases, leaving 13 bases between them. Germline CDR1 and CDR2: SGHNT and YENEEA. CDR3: CASSHPFRSTDTQYF. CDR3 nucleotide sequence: TGTGCCAGCAGTCACCCTTTCCGGAGCACAGATACGCAGTATTTT.

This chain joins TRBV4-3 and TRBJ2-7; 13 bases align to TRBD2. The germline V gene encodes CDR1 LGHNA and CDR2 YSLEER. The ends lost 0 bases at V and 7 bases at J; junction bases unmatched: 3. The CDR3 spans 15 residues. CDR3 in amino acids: CASSQDPGLAGEQYF. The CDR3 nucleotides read TGCGCCAGCAGCCAAGATCCGGGACTAGCGGGAGAGCAGTACTTC.

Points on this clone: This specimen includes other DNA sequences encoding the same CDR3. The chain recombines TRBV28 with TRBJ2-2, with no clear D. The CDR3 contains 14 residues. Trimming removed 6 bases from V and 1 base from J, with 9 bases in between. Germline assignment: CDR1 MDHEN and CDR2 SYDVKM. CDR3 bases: TGTGCCAGCAGCCCCGTCGGGAACACCGGGGAGCTGTTTTTT. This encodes CASSPVGNTGELFF.

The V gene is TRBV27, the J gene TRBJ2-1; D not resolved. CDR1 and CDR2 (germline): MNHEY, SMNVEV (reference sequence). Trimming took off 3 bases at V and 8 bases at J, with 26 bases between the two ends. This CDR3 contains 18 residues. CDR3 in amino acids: CASSLVRRSVPSEHEQFF. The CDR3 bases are TGTGCCAGCAGTTTGGTTCGTAGATCCGTCCCAAGCGAGCATGAGCAGTTCTTC.

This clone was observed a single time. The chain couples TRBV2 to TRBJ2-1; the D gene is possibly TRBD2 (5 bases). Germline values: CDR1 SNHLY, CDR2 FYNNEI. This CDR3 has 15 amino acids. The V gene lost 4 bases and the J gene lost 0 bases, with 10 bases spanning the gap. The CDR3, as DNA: TGTGCCAGCAGTGGGCTACTAGTCTCCTACAATGAGCAGTTCTTC. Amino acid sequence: CASSGLLVSYNEQFF. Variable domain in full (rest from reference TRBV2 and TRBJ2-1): EPEVTQTPSHQVTQMGQEVILRCVPISNHLYFYWYRQILGQKVEFLVSFYNNEISEKSEIFDDQFSVERPDGSNFTLKIRSTKLEDSAMYFCASSGLLVSYNEQFFGPGTRLTVL.

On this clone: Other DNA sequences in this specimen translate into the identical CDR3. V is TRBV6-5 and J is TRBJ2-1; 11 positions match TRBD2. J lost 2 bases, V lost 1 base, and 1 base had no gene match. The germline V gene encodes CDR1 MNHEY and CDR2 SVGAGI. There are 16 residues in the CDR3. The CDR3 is CASSYLAGGAYNEQFF. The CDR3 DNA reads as TGTGCCAGCAGTTACTTAGCGGGAGGGGCCTACAATGAGCAGTTCTTC.

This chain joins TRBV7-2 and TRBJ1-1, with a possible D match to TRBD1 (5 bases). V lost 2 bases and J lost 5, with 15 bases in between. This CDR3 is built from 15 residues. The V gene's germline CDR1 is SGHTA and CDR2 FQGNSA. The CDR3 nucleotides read TGTGCCAGCAGCTTAATATCACGGGGGGGGACTGAAGCTTTCTTT. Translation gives CASSLISRGGTEAFF.

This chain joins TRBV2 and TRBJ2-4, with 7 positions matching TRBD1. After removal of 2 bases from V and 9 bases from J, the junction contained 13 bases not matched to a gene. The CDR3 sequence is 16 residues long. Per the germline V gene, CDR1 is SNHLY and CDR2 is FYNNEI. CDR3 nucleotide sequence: TGTGCCAGCAGTGAAAGGGTGAGGGGGCCCTTGGTCATTCAGTACTTC. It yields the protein CASSERVRGPLVIQYF.

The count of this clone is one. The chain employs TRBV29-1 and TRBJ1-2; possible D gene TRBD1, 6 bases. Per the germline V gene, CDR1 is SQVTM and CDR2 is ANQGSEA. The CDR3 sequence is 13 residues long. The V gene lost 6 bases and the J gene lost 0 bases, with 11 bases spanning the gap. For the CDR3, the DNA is TGCAGCGTAAGACAGGATACTAACTATGGCTACACCTTC. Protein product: CSVRQDTNYGYTF.

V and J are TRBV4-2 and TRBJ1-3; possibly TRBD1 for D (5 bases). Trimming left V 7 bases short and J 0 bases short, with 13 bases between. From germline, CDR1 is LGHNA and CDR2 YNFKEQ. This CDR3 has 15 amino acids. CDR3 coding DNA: TGTGCCAGCACCCCTGAGGGGAACTCTGGAAACACCATATATTTT. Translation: CASTPEGNSGNTIYF.

This chain's CDR3 is CASSFRFGEVTGELFF. The CDR3, as DNA: TGTGCCAGCAGCTTTCGATTTGGGGAGGTTACCGGGGAGCTGTTTTTT. The chain uses TRBV5-4 and TRBJ2-2, with D perhaps TRBD2 (6 bases). The germline CDR1 and CDR2 sequences are SGHNT and YYREEE (reference sequence). V was pared by 2 bases and J by 5 bases, with 16 bases between. The CDR3 loop spans 16 amino acids.